This T cell receptor beta chain comes out of a study of regulatory T cells in long-lasting Graves disease. This clonotype appeared many times. Time point denoted: newly diagnosed GD, antithyroid drugs for less than 3 months. Scientists built the TCR library using RNA that was extracted from PBMCs. TCR beta libraries were built with iRepertoire HTBI primers and Arm-PCR of CDR3 regions. TCRdb reprocessed the multiplex PCR reads with MiXCR, giving one entry per CDR3 protein. The repertoire holds around 450,000 distinct CDR3 sequences, about 15% seen once, with approximately 7.8% in the top ten. Germline V gene lookup returns CDR1 MDHEN and CDR2 SYDVKM. Trimming left V 4 bases short and J 8 bases short, with 14 bases between. This CDR3 comprises 13 residues. This sample also belongs to another study, concerning T cells in Graves' hyperthyroidism and ophthalmopathy. According to that study: Calling Graves' hyperthyroidism stable meant ophthalmopathy did not progress within 18 months. Model-based prediction identified ophthalmopathy a median around 6.7 months prior to its onset.

The chain links TRBV28 to TRBJ1-1, with D uncertain. The clonotype originates from a woman between 40 and 55 years old with Graves disease. This material consisted of peripheral blood mononuclear cells (PBMCs), taken at new diagnosis, from a patient treated with antithyroid drugs. The CDR3 here is CASSYPPLGEAFF. CDR3 bases: TGTGCCAGCAGTTACCCCCCTCTGGGGGAAGCTTTCTTT.